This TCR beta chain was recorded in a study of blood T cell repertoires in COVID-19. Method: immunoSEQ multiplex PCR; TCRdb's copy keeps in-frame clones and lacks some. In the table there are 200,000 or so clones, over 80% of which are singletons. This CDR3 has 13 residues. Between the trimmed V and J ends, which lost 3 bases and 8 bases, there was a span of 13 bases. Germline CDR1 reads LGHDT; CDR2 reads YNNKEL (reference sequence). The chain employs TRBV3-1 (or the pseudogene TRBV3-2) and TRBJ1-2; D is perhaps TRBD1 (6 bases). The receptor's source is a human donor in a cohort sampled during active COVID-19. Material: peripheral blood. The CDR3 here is CASSQTGFYGYTF. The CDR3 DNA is TGTGCCAGCAGCCAGACAGGTTTTTACGGCTACACCTTC.